A selection of T cell receptor beta chains follows, all from one sample in a study of blood T cell repertoires in COVID-19. Some clones are missing from TCRdb's copy, which holds only in-frame ones; the method was immunoSEQ multiplex PCR. The sample consists of more than 100,000 clones, roughly 83% of them appearing once. Specimen: peripheral blood. These receptors all stem from a woman of 80 years or more with acute or convalescent COVID-19. CDR3s include the opening cysteine and the closing phenylalanine or tryptophan. A D gene is named only where the DNA matches it firmly. A row's size may be missing; if present it is once, few, many or a size class.

J: TRBJ2-1
V: TRBV29-1
size: -
length: 16
D: TRBD2
DNA: TGCAGCCCGAGACTAGCGGGAGGGCATCCGGGCAATGAGCAGTTCTTC
CDR3: CSPRLAGGHPGNEQFF

J: TRBJ2-7
V: TRBV21-1
size: -
length: 15
D: -
DNA: TGTGCCAGCAGCAAAGAGGGACTAGCGGGAGACGAGCAGTACTTC
CDR3: CASSKEGLAGDEQYF

J: TRBJ2-3
V: TRBV5-5
size: -
length: 16
D: TRBD2
DNA: TGTGCCAGCAGCTTTTGGACTAGCGGGGGAACAGATACGCAGTATTTT
CDR3: CASSFWTSGGTDTQYF

J: TRBJ2-2
V: TRBV5-4
size: -
length: 17
D: TRBD2
DNA: TGTGCCAGCAGCTTGCCTAGCGGGGGGCCGAACACCGGGGAGCTGTTTTTT
CDR3: CASSLPSGGPNTGELFF

J: TRBJ2-7
V: TRBV6-6
size: -
length: 13
D: TRBD1
DNA: TGTGCCAGCACCGATTCCGGGACAGCCGAGCAGTACTTC
CDR3: CASTDSGTAEQYF

J: TRBJ2-1
V: TRBV3-1/TRBV3-2
size: -
length: 17
D: TRBD2
DNA: TGTGCCAGCAGCCAAGCCCCTCCGGGACTAGCCCTCAATGAGCAGTTCTTC
CDR3: CASSQAPPGLALNEQFF

J: TRBJ2-5
V: TRBV9
size: -
length: 16
D: TRBD2
DNA: TGTGCCAGCAGCGCCGGGGTAGCGGGAGTAGGGGAGACCCAGTACTTC
CDR3: CASSAGVAGVGETQYF

J: TRBJ1-1
V: TRBV6-5
size: -
length: 14
D: TRBD1
DNA: TGTGCCAGCAGTTACGACAGGGGGCGGACTGAAGCTTTCTTT
CDR3: CASSYDRGRTEAFF

J: TRBJ2-7
V: TRBV13
size: -
length: 15
D: TRBD2
DNA: TGTGCCAGCAGCCCCCGACTAGCGGGGTCTTACGAGCAGTACTTC
CDR3: CASSPRLAGSYEQYF

J: TRBJ2-3
V: TRBV30
size: once
length: 14
D: TRBD2
DNA: TGTGCCTGGAGGGTAGCGGGAGGTCCAGATACGCAGTATTTT
CDR3: CAWRVAGGPDTQYF

J: TRBJ2-3
V: TRBV7-6
size: -
length: 16
D: -
DNA: TGTGCCAGCAGCCCTAGGGGGGACAGACGCACAGATACGCAGTATTTT
CDR3: CASSPRGDRRTDTQYF

J: TRBJ2-2
V: TRBV28
size: -
length: 16
D: TRBD2
DNA: TGTGCCAGCAGTTTACTGGCGGGAGTTCGTAGCGGGGAGCTGTTTTTT
CDR3: CASSLLAGVRSGELFF

J: TRBJ2-7
V: TRBV5-1
size: -
length: 15
D: TRBD2
DNA: TGCGCCAGCAGCTTGGTTCTAGCGGGAGTGGTCGAGCAGTACTTC
CDR3: CASSLVLAGVVEQYF